This T cell receptor beta chain was recorded in a study of blood T cell repertoires in COVID-19. About the study: T cells, B-cell-depleted T cells, or PBMCs provided the cDNA or gDNA that served as material.

This clone was seen once. Sequencing was performed with immunoSEQ multiplex PCR; in TCRdb, only in-frame clones are kept and a portion is missing. In the table there are some 76,000 clones, about nine tenths of which are singletons. Germline loops: CDR1 SGHAT, CDR2 FQNNGV. The V end lost 1 base, the J end lost 1 base, and 14 bases lay between the germline ends. CDR3 length equals 18 residues. V is TRBV11-2 and J is TRBJ2-6; D might be TRBD1 (5 bases). This TCR was sampled from a young woman with acute or convalescent COVID-19. Sequenced: peripheral blood. The CDR3 sequence is CASSLGRGRDSGANVLTF. The CDR3 DNA sequence: TGTGCCAGCAGCTTAGGAAGGGGAAGAGATTCTGGGGCCAACGTCCTGACTTTC.